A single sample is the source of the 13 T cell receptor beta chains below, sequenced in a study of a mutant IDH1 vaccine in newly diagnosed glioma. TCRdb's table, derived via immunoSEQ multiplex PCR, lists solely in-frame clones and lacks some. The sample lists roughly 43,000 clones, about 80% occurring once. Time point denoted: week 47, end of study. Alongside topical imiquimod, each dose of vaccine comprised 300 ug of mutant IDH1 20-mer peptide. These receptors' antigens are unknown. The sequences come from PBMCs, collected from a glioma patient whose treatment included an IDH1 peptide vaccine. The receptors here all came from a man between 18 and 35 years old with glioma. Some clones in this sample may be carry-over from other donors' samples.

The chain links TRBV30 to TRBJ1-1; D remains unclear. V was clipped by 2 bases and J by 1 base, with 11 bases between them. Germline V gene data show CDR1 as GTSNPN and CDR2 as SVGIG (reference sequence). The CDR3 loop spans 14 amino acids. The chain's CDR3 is CAWSRQSPNTEAFF. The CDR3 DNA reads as TGTGCCTGGAGTAGGCAGAGTCCGAACACTGAAGCTTTCTTT.

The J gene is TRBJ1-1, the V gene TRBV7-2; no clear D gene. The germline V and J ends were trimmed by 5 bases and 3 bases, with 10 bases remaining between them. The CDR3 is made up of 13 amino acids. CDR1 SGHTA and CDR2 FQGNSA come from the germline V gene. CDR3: CASSPQSHTEAFF. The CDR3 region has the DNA TGTGCCAGCAGCCCCCAAAGCCACACTGAAGCTTTCTTT.

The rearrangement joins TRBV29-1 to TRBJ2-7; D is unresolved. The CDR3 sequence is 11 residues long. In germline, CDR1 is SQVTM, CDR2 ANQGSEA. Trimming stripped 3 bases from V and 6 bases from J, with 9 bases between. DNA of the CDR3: TGCAGCGTTGAGGCGTGGGGCGAGCAGTACTTC. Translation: CSVEAWGEQYF.

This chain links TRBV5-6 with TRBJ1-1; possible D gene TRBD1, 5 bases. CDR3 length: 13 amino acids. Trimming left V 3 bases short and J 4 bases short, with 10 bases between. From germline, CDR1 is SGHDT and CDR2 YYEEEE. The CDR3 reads CASSSGHSTEAFF. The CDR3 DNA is TGTGCCAGCAGCTCTGGACATTCCACTGAAGCTTTCTTT.

The chain's CDR3 is CASSPGQGYTEAFF. In DNA form, the CDR3 reads TGTGCCAGCTCACCTGGACAGGGTTACACTGAAGCTTTCTTT. The rearrangement links TRBV18 to TRBJ1-1; TRBD1 aligns across 8 bases. V dropped 3 bases and J dropped 3; count of bases not matched to a gene: 3. Germline V lookup: CDR1 KGHSH, CDR2 LQKENI. The length of the CDR3 is 14 residues.

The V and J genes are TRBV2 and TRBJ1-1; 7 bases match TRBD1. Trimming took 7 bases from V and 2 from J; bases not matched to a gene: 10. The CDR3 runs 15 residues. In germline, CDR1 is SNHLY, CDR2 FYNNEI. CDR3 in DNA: TGTGCCAGCACTCGACTCCGACAGGGTAACACTGAAGCTTTCTTT. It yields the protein CASTRLRQGNTEAFF.

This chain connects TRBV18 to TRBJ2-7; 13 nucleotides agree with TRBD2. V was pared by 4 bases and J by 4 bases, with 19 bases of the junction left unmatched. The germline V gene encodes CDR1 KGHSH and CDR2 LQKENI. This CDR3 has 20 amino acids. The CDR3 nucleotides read TGTGCCAGCTCACTCGCTTTCAGACAGGAGGGACTAGCGGGAAGGTACGAGCAGTACTTC. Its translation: CASSLAFRQEGLAGRYEQYF.

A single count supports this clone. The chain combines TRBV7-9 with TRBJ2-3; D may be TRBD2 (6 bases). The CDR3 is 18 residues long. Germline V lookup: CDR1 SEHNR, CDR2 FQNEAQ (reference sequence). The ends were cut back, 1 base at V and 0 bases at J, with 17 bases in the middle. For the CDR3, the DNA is TGTGCCAGCAGCTTAGGCCGTCTAGCGACTGCTAGCACAGATACGCAGTATTTT. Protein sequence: CASSLGRLATASTDTQYF.

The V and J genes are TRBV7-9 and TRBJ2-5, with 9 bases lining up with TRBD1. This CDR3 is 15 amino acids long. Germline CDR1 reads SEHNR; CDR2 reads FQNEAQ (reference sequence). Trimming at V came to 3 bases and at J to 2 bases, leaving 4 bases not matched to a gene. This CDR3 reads CASSFRGQGQETQYF. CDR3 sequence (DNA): TGTGCCAGCAGCTTTCGGGGACAGGGACAAGAGACCCAGTACTTC.

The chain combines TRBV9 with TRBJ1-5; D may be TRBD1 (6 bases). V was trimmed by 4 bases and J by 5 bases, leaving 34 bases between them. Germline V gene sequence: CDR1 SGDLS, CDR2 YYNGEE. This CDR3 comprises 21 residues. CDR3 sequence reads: CASSPPRWGGLRNLGDQPQHF. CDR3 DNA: TGTGCCAGCAGCCCTCCTCGTTGGGGGGGGCTAAGGAATCTAGGGGATCAGCCCCAGCATTTT.

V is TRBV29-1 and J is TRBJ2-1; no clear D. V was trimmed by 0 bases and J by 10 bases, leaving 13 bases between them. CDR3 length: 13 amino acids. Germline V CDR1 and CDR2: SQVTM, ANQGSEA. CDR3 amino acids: CSVEDRAPLEQFF. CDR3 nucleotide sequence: TGCAGCGTTGAAGATAGGGCACCCCTCGAGCAGTTCTTC.

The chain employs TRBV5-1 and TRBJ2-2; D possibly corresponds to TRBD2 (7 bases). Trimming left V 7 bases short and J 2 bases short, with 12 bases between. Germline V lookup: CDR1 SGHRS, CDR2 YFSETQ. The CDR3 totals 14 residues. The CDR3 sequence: CASRGGLNTGELFF. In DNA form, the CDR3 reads TGCGCCAGCCGAGGGGGACTAAACACCGGGGAGCTGTTTTTT.

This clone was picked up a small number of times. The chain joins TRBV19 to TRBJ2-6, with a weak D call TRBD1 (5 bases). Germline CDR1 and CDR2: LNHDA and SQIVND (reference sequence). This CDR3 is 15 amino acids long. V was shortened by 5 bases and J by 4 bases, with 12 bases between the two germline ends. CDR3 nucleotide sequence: TGTGCCAGTAGTCACCAGGGTTCGGGGGCCAACGTCCTGACTTTC. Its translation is CASSHQGSGANVLTF.